This entry is about one TCR beta chain. The sample comes from a study of blood T cell repertoires in COVID-19. Germline V CDR1 and CDR2: SGHAT, FQNNGV. The V segment lost 4 bases and the J segment 4 bases; nucleotides outside the gene matches: 9. CDR3 length: 16 amino acids. Under the authors' procedure: Reference gene primer amplification yielded estimated nucleated cell counts. Measured with immunoSEQ multiplex PCR; TCRdb has only the in-frame clones, and not every one. For V, J and clone size, that table is used; D and trimming come from the DNA. The sample carries around 59,000 clones, 80% to 90% recorded once.

The sample taken for sequencing was peripheral blood. The clonotype originates from a man in his fifties or sixties with acute or convalescent COVID-19. This chain joins TRBV11-2 and TRBJ1-2; 10 nucleotides line up with TRBD1. The CDR3 DNA reads TGTGCCAGCAGCTCCCTCCGGGACAGGGGCATCTATGGCTACACCTTC. Translating it yields CASSSLRDRGIYGYTF.